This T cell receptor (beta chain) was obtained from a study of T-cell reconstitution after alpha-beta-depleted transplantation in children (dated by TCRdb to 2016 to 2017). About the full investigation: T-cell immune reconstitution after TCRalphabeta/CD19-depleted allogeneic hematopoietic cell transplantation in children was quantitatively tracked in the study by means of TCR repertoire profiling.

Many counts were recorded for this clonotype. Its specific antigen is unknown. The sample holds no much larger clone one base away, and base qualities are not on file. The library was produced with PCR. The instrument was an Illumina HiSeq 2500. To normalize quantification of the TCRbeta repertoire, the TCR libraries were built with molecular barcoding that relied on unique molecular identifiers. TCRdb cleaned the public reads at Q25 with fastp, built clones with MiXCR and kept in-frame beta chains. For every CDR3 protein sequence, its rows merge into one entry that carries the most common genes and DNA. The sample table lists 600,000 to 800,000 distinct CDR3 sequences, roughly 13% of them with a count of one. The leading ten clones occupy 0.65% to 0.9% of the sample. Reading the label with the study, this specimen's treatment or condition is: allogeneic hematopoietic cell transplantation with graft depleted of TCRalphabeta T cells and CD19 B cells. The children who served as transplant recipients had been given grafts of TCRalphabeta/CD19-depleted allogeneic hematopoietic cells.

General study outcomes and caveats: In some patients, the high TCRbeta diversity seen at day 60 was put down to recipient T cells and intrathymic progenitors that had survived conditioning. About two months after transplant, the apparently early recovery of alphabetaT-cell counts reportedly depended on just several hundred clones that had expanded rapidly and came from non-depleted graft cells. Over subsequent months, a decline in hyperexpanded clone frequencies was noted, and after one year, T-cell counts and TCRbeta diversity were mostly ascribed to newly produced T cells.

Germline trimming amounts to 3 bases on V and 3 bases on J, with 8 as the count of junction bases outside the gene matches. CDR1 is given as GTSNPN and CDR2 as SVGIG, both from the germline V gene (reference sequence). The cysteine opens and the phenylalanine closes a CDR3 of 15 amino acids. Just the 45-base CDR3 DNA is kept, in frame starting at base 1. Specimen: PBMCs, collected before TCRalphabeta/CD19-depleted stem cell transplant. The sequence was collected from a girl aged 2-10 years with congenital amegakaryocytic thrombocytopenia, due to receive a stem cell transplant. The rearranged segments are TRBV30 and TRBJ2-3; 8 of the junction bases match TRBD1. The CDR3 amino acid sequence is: CAWSTGTGATDTQYF. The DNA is TGTGCCTGGAGCACCGGGACAGGCGCGACAGATACGCAGTATTTT.